This entry describes one T cell receptor beta chain. The antigen is unknown. The CDR3 is 15 amino acids. CDR1 is SNHLY and CDR2 is FYNNEI in the germline V gene. V lost 7 bases to trimming and J lost 2 bases, with 17 bases between them. Template switching added a universal primer site, and cDNA bore unique molecular identifiers. One entry per CDR3 protein results from TCRdb running MiXCR on the 5' RACE reads. The data hold 15,000 to 20,000 distinct CDR3 sequences, with 55% to 75% observed a single time. This sample stems from a study of identical twins. Study-level results: Conclusions came from cross-sectional statistical analysis, not from following the same donors. Model-predicted out-of-frame TCR alpha sharing fell below observed values in monozygotic twins.

The sequencing input was memory (CD45RO+) T cells sorted from blood. The source is a woman aged 18 to 35 in good health. This table probably holds off-target reads from a library built for another chain. The rearrangement uses TRBV2 and TRBJ1-1; unclear D gene. The CDR3 DNA sequence: TGTGCCAGCACCCTGGGTTTCGGGCCAAACACTGAAGCTTTCTTT. This gives the protein CASTLGFGPNTEAFF.